This T cell receptor beta chain was captured in a study of T cell responses to AZD1222 COVID-19 vaccine. Study-wide results and caveats: When two AZD1222 doses had been given, Spike-specific TCR breadth and depth rose. The span of vaccine-associated CD4 TCRs extended across spike, with dominance at 160-218 and 743-854. Clonal diversity was possibly underestimated, and the donors were mostly white British, with more females. Close to half of all spike-specific TCRs reportedly target regions of the variants that are unmutated.

With regard to this clone: Its antigen is unidentified.

Libraries were prepared by immunoSEQ multiplex PCR; TCRdb keeps only in-frame clonotypes and omits some of them. Of about 130,000 clones detected, roughly 87% appear once; the ten largest clones hold under 1.5%. Specimen: peripheral blood, collected on day 0 of AZD1222 vaccination. The receptor comes from an adult in good health.

The CDR3 region has the DNA TGCGCCAGCAGCCCTGGACAGGGTGGCACTGAAGCTTTCTTT. It translates to CASSPGQGGTEAFF. The rearrangement joins TRBV5-1 to TRBJ1-1, with TRBD1 matching 8 bases. The CDR3 is 14 residues long. V gave up 4 bases and J gave up 4 bases; unmatched junction bases: 6. Germline values: CDR1 SGHRS, CDR2 YFSETQ.